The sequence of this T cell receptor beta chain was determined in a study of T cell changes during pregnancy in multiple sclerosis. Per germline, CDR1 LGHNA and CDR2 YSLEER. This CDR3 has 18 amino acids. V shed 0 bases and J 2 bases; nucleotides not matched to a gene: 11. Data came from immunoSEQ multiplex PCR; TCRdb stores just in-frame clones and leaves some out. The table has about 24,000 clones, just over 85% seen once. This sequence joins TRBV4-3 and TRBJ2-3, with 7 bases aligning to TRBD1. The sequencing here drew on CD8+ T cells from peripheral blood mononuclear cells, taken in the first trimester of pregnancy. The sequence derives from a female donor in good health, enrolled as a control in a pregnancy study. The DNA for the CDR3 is TGCGCCAGCAGCCAAGATAGGGTAGGGGGCCCGTACACAGATACGCAGTATTTT. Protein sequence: CASSQDRVGGPYTDTQYF.